Shown below are 12 T cell receptor beta chains from a single sample sequenced in a study of blood T cell repertoires in COVID-19. Data came from immunoSEQ multiplex PCR; TCRdb stores just in-frame clones and leaves some out. In the table there are more than 350,000 clones, around 91% of which are singletons. Sequencing was performed on PBMCs or T cells enriched from blood (not recorded which). The origin of the receptors is a man between 18 and 35 years old who had recovered from COVID-19.

For this clone: The same CDR3 also results from other DNA sequences found in this sample. The chain is built from TRBV5-1 and TRBJ2-3, with TRBD1 matching over 11 bases. Germline CDR1 SGHRS, CDR2 YFSETQ. The CDR3 contains 17 residues. V lost 4 bases to trimming and J lost 4 bases; unmatched junction nucleotides: 11. The CDR3 coding sequence is TGCGCCAGCAGCACCACCGGGACAGGGGGTAATGCAGATACGCAGTATTTT. Its translation is CASSTTGTGGNADTQYF.

This clone showed up just a few times. The chain is built from TRBV6-5 and TRBJ1-1, with 7 bases lining up with TRBD1. CDR3 length: 14 residues. Trimming cost V 5 bases and J 3 bases; bases outside gene matches: 6. In germline, CDR1 is MNHEY, CDR2 SVGAGI. CDR3: CASSKTGRDTEAFF. In DNA form, the CDR3 reads TGTGCCAGCAGTAAGACAGGGCGGGACACTGAAGCTTTCTTT.

CDR3 nucleotide sequence: TGTGCCAGTAGTAAAGACTCCGCGTCCTACGAGCAGTACTTC. Its protein is CASSKDSASYEQYF. J is TRBJ2-7 and V is TRBV19, with unresolved D. The CDR3 runs to 14 residues. Between the trimmed V and J ends, which lost 4 bases and 1 base, there was a span of 11 bases. The germline V gene has CDR1 LNHDA and CDR2 SQIVND (reference sequence).

The CDR3 region is CSVRALGSEKLFF. DNA of the CDR3: TGCAGCGTTAGAGCCTTGGGGAGTGAAAAACTGTTTTTT. The chain joins TRBV29-1 to TRBJ1-4; D is unresolved. Deletions cut 5 bases from V and 7 bases from J, with 14 bases between. The CDR3 totals 13 residues. Germline loops: CDR1 SQVTM, CDR2 ANQGSEA.

This clone has more than one count but fewer than ten. The chain combines TRBV11-2 with TRBJ1-2, with D possibly being TRBD1 (6 bases). The CDR3 spans 17 residues. Germline V CDR1 and CDR2: SGHAT, FQNNGV. V shed 6 bases and J shed 2 bases, with 22 bases lying between them. DNA for the CDR3: TGTGCCAGCAGAACGACGGGGCAGGGGTTAGGCAACTATGGCTACACCTTC. Translation: CASRTTGQGLGNYGYTF.

The chain joins TRBV19 to TRBJ1-2; 8 positions match TRBD1. Per germline, CDR1 LNHDA and CDR2 SQIVND (reference sequence). Trimming removed 1 base from V and 4 bases from J; junction bases left unmatched: 8. The CDR3 runs 16 residues. The CDR3 protein is CASSIVTGESRYGYTF. DNA of the CDR3: TGTGCCAGTAGTATAGTGACAGGGGAGTCTCGCTATGGCTACACCTTC. The variable domain in full, with the rest retrieved from reference TRBV19 and TRBJ1-2, is DGGITQSPKYLFRKEGQNVTLSCEQNLNHDAMYWYRQDPGQGLRLIYYSQIVNDFQKGDIAEGYSVSREKKESFPLTVTSAQKNPTAFYLCASSIVTGESRYGYTFGSGTRLTVV.

V is TRBV9 and J is TRBJ2-2, with D possibly being TRBD1 (5 bases). Deletions cut 0 bases from V and 5 bases from J, with 11 bases between. The germline V gene has CDR1 SGDLS and CDR2 YYNGEE. This CDR3 has 15 residues. The CDR3 DNA sequence: TGTGCCAGCAGCGTAGTCTGGGGCAGGACCGGGGAGCTGTTTTTT. Encoded protein: CASSVVWGRTGELFF.

J is TRBJ2-3 and V is TRBV7-9; D is unclear. Deletions cut 2 bases from V and 6 bases from J, with 15 bases between. This CDR3 is 15 amino acids long. Germline values: CDR1 SEHNR, CDR2 FQNEAQ (reference sequence). CDR3 sequence (DNA): TGTGCCAGCAGCTTATCCGGAGCAGTGGCGGATACGCAGTATTTT. Protein sequence: CASSLSGAVADTQYF.

The chain is built from TRBV5-4 and TRBJ1-1; 9 nucleotides agree with TRBD1. CDR1 and CDR2 from the germline V gene are SGHNT and YYREEE (reference sequence). V lost 1 base, J lost 7 bases, and 20 bases stayed unmatched. This CDR3 has 19 amino acids. CDR3 sequence reads: CASSLQLGLTGGALGEAFF. The CDR3 DNA reads as TGTGCCAGCAGCTTGCAATTGGGTTTAACAGGGGGCGCTTTGGGTGAAGCTTTCTTT.

CDR3 coding DNA: TGTGCCAGCAGTTTCCAGGGTAATACGGATGAAAAACTGTTTTTT. Protein product: CASSFQGNTDEKLFF. The chain combines TRBV6-5 with TRBJ1-4; a weak D match, TRBD1 (5 bases). Per the germline V gene, CDR1 is MNHEY and CDR2 is SVGAGI. The CDR3 spans 15 residues. V dropped 4 bases and J dropped 6 bases, with 15 bases sitting between them.

This clone was detected once. The chain joins TRBV3-1 (or the pseudogene TRBV3-2) to TRBJ1-2; D gene uncertain. Germline CDR1 is LGHDT and CDR2 is YNNKEL (reference sequence). Trimming removed 0 bases from V and 4 bases from J, with 6 bases in between. The CDR3 length is 13 residues. CDR3 sequence reads: CASSQDTSYGYTF. The CDR3 bases are TGTGCCAGCAGCCAAGACACCAGCTATGGCTACACCTTC.

The rearrangement uses TRBV6-5 and TRBJ2-7; 10 bases agree with TRBD2. The germline V gene has CDR1 MNHEY and CDR2 SVGAGI. Losses at the gene ends were 6 bases for V and 0 bases for J; bases not matched to a gene: 5. CDR3 length: 15 residues. The CDR3 sequence: CASSLSGGGSYEQYF. CDR3 nucleotides: TGTGCCAGCAGCTTAAGCGGGGGGGGCTCCTACGAGCAGTACTTC.